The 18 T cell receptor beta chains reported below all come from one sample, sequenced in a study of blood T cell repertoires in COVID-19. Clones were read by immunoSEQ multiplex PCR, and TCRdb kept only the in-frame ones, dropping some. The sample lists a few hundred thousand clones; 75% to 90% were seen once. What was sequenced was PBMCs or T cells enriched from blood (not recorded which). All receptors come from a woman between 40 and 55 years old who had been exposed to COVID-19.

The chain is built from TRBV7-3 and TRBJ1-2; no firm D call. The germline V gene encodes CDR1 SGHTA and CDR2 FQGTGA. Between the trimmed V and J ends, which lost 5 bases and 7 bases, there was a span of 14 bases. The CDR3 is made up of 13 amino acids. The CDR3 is CASSGELGSGYTF. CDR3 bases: TGTGCCAGCAGCGGTGAACTAGGAAGTGGCTACACCTTC.

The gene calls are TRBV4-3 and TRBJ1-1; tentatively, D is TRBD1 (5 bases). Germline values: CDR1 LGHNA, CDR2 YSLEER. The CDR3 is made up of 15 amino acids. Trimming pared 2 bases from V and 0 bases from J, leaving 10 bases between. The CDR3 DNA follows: TGCGCCAGCAGCCAAACAGGTTGGGTGAACACTGAAGCTTTCTTT. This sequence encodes CASSQTGWVNTEAFF.

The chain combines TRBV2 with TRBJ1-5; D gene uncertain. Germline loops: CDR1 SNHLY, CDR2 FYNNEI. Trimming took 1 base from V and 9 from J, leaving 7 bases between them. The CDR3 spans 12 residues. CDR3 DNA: TGTGCCAGCAGTGAAGTATCGTCGCCCCAGCATTTT. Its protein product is CASSEVSSPQHF.

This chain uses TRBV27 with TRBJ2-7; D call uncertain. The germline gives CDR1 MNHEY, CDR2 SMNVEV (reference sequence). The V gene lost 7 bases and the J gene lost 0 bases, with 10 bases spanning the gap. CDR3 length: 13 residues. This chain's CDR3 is CASTKLFSYEQYF. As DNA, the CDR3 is TGTGCCAGCACTAAACTATTCTCCTACGAGCAGTACTTC.

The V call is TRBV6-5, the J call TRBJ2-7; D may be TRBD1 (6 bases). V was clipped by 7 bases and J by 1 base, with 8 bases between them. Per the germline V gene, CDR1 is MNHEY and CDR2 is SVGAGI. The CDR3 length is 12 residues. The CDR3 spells CASTRGSYEQYV. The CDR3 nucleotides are TGTGCCAGCACCAGGGGATCCTACGAGCAGTACGTC.

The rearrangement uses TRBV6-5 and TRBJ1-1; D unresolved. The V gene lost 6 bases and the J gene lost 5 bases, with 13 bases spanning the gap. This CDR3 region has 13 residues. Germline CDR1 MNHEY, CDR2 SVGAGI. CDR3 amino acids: CASRRGSVTEAFF. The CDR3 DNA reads TGTGCCAGCAGACGAGGCTCCGTTACTGAAGCTTTCTTT.

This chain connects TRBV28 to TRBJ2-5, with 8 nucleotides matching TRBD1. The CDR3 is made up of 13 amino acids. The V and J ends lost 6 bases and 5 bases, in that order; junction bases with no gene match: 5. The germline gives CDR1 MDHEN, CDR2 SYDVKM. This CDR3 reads CASSARDRETQYF. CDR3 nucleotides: TGTGCCAGCAGCGCCCGGGACAGGGAGACCCAGTACTTC.

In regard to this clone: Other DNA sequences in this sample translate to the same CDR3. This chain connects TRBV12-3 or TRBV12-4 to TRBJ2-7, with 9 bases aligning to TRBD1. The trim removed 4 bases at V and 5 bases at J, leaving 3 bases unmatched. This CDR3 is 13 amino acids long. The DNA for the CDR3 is TGTGCCAGCAGTTCGGGACAGGGAGACGAGCAGTACGTC. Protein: CASSSGQGDEQYV.

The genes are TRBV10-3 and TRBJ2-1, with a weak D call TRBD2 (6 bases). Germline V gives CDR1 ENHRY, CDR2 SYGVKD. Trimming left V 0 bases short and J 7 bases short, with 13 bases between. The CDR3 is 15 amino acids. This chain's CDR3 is CAISESMAGRNEQFF. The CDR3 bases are TGTGCCATCAGTGAGTCGATGGCAGGGAGGAATGAGCAGTTCTTC.

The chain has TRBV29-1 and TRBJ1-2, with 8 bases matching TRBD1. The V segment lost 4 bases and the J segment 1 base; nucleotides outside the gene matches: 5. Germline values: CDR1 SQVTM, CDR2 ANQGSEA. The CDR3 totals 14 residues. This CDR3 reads CSVVYTGGNYGYTF. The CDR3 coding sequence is TGCAGCGTTGTATACACAGGGGGTAACTATGGCTACACCTTC.

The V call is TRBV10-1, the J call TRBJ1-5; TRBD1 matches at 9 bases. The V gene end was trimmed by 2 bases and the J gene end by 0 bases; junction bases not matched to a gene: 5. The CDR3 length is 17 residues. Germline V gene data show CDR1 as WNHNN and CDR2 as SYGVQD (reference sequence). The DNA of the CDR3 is TGCGCCAGCAGTGAGAGCGGGACAGGGCTTAGCAATCAGCCCCAGCATTTT. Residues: CASSESGTGLSNQPQHF.

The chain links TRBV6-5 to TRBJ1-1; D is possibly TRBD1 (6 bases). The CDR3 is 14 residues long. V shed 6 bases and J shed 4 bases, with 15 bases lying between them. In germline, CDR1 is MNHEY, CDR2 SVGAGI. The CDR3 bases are TGTGCCAGCAGGAGGACAGAGTTTATCACTGAAGCTTTCTTT. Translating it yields CASRRTEFITEAFF.

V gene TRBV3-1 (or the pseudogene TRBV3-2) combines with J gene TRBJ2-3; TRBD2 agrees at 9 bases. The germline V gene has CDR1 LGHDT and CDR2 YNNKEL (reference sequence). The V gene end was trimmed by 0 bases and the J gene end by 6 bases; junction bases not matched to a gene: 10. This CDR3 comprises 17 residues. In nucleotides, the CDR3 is TGTGCCAGCAGCCAAGATACCCTAGCGGGGTGGATTGATACGCAGTATTTT. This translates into CASSQDTLAGWIDTQYF.

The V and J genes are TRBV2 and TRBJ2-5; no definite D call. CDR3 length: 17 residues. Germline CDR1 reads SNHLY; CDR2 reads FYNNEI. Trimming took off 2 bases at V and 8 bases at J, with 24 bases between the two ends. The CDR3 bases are TGTGCCAGCAGTGAATTACTCCTGTCTAGTAAAGGTCCCACCCAGTACTTC. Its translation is CASSELLLSSKGPTQYF.

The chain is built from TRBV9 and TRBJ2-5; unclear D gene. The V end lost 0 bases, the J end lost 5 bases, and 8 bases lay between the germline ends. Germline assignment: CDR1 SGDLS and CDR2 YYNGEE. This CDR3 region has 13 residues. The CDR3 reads CASSVGGAETQYF. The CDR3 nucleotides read TGTGCCAGCAGCGTAGGAGGCGCCGAGACCCAGTACTTC.

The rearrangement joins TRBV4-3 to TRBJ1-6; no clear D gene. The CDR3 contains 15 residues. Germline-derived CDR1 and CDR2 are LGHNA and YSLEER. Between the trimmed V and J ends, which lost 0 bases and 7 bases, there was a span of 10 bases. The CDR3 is CASSQEAHSNSPLHF. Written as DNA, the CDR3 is TGCGCCAGCAGCCAAGAGGCGCACAGCAATTCACCCCTCCACTTT.

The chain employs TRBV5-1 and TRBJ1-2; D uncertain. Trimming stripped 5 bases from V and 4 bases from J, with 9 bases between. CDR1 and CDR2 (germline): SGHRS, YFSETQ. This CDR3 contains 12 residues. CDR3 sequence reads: CASSNSPYGYTF. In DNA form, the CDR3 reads TGCGCCAGCAGTAACAGCCCCTATGGCTACACCTTC.

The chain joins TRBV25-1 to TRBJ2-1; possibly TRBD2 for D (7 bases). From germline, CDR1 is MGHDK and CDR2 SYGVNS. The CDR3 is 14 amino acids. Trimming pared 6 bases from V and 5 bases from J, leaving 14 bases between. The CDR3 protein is CASREQGRDNEQFF. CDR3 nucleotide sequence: TGTGCCAGCAGGGAGCAGGGGAGGGACAATGAGCAGTTCTTC.